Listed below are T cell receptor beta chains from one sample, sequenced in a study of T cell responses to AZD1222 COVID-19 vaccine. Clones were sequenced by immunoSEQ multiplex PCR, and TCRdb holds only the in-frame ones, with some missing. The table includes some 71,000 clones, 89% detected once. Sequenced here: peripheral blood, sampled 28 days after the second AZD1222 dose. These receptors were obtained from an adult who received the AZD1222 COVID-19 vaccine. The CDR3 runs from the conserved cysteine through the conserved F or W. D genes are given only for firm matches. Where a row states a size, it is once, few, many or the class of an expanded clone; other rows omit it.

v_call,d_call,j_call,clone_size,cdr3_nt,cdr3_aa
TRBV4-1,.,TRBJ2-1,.,TGCGCCAGCAGCCAAGCTGTGGAAAATGAGCAGTTCTTC,CASSQAVENEQFF
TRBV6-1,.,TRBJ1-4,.,TGTGCCAGCAGTGAATTCCGGGGCTATAATGAAAAACTGTTTTTT,CASSEFRGYNEKLFF
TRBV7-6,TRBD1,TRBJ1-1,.,TGTGCCAGCAGCCCAAGGGAGCAGGGGGCGTGGACTGAAGCTTTCTTT,CASSPREQGAWTEAFF
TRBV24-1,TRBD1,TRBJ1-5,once,TGTGCCACCAGTGATTCTGGACAGGGGGTGGATCAGCCCCAGCATTTT,CATSDSGQGVDQPQHF
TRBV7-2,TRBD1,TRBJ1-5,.,TGTGCCAGCAGCTCCCGGACAGGGGGAGACCAGCCCCAGCATTTT,CASSSRTGGDQPQHF
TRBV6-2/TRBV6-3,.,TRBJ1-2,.,TGTGCCAGCAGCCCGCCAGGGAGTAACTATGGCTACACCTTC,CASSPPGSNYGYTF
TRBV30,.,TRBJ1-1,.,TGTGCCTGTCGCTGGATAGGCCCTTACACTGAAGCTTTCTTT,CACRWIGPYTEAFF
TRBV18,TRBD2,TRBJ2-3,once,TGTGCCAGCTCACCAAGACTAGCGGGGGGCAGCACAGATACGCAGTATTTT,CASSPRLAGGSTDTQYF
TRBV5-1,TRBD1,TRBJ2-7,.,TGCGCCAGCAGCTCCGATGGACAGGTGCCCTACGAGCAGTACTTC,CASSSDGQVPYEQYF
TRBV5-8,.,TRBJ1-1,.,TGTGCCAGCAGGAGCCATGGGAGCACTGAAGCTTTCTTT,CASRSHGSTEAFF
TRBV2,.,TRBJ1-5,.,TGTGCCAGCATCGAGGACAGAATGTATAGCAATCAGCCCCAGCATTTT,CASIEDRMYSNQPQHF
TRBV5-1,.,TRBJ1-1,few,TGCGCCAGCAGCTTGGAGGACTCTCGCACTGAAGCTTTCTTT,CASSLEDSRTEAFF
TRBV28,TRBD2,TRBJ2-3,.,TGTGCCAGCAGTTTATCTGGACTAGCTCGAGGCGGGGATACGCAGTATTTT,CASSLSGLARGGDTQYF
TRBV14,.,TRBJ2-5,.,TGTGCCAGCAGCCAACAGGGGACAGCGGAGGGGACCCAGTACTTC,CASSQQGTAEGTQYF
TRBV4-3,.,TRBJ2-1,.,TGCGCCAGCAGCCGACAAAATGAGCAGTTCTTC,CASSRQNEQFF
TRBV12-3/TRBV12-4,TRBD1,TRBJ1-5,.,TGTGCCAGCAGTTTACCAGGGGGTCAGCCCCAGCATTTT,CASSLPGGQPQHF
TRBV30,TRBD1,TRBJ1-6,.,TGTGCCTGGAGTCCCCCCTTCAGGGGGAATAATTCACCCCTCCACTTT,CAWSPPFRGNNSPLHF